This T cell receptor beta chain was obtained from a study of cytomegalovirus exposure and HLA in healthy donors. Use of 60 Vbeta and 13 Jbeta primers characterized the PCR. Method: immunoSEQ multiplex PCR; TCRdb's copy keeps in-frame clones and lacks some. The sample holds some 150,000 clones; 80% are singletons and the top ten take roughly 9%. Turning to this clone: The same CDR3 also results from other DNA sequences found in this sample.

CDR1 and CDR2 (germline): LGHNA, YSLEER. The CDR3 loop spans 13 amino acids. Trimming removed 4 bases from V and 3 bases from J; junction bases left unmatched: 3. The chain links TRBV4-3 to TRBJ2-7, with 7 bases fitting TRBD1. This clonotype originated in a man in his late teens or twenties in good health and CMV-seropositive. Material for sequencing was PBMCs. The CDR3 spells CASSPSGGYEQYF. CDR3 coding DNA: TGCGCCAGCAGCCCCTCAGGGGGCTACGAGCAGTACTTC.